These 12 T cell receptor beta chains originate from one sample sequenced in a study of beta chain features in type 1 diabetes (dated by TCRdb to 2017 to 2018). Their recognized antigens are unknown. The full study reports these points: In all four CD4+ subsets, TCRB CDR3 length was moderately but significantly shorter in type 1 diabetes patients.

Libraries were made using the immunoSEQ multiplex PCR assay. The High Capacity cDNA Reverse Transcription Kit was used to reverse transcribe all of the isolated RNA, meaning that expressed TCRB transcripts were what got sequenced. What TCRdb holds here is the immuneACCESS table cut down to in-frame rearrangements. Part of the clones is not present; checked against another copy, under half of the missing clones reflect an unresolved V gene, and the others are unexplained. The table for this sample lists roughly 290,000 clones; approximately 16% of them were counted only once. In total, the top ten clones hold approximately 0.015% of the sample. Material: naive CD4+ T cells from blood. The cell subset or site label, read with the paper, signifies: true naive CD4+ T cells. The receptors here all came from a man aged 18 to 30 with type 1 diabetes.

In this sample, this clone turned up a few times. The V and J genes are TRBV19 and TRBJ2-7, with 12 bases that match TRBD1. Germline V gives CDR1 LNHDA, CDR2 SQIVND (reference sequence). This CDR3 comprises 15 residues. V dropped 5 bases and J dropped 5; count of bases not matched to a gene: 7. CDR3 residues: CASSRRDRGLNEQYF. CDR3 coding DNA: TGTGCCAGTAGTCGCCGGGACAGGGGGCTAAACGAGCAGTACTTC.

This clone has a handful of counts. The V gene is TRBV6-6, the J gene TRBJ2-7; 8 bases match TRBD2. Per germline, CDR1 MNHNY and CDR2 SVGAGI (reference sequence). The ends lost 5 bases at V and 7 bases at J; junction bases unmatched: 10. CDR3 length: 14 amino acids. The CDR3 loop reads CASSTGGSLREQYF. For the CDR3, the DNA is TGTGCCAGCAGTACGGGAGGGAGTCTACGAGAGCAGTACTTC.

This clone has a handful of counts. The chain employs TRBV5-1 and TRBJ1-2; D not resolved. Germline V gene lookup returns CDR1 SGHRS and CDR2 YFSETQ. V lost 0 bases, J lost 8 bases, and 14 bases lay in between. The CDR3 spans 14 residues. The CDR3 protein is CASSLAGQASGYTF. CDR3 DNA: TGCGCCAGCAGCTTGGCCGGCCAGGCAAGCGGCTACACCTTC.

This clone appeared a few times. The CDR3 bases are TGTGCCAGCAGCCCTAGCGGGGCGCACAATGAGCAGTTCTTC. This gives the protein CASSPSGAHNEQFF. V usage is TRBV7-6 and J usage is TRBJ2-1; 9 bases align to TRBD2. Germline V CDR1 and CDR2: SGHVS, FNYEAQ. V dropped 5 bases and J dropped 5; count of bases not matched to a gene: 4. CDR3 length: 14 residues.

The rearrangement uses TRBV7-9 and TRBJ1-5; 10 bases line up with TRBD1. The germline V gene encodes CDR1 SEHNR and CDR2 FQNEAQ (reference sequence). This CDR3 has 19 residues. With 1 base clipped from V and 2 bases from J, the junction kept 11 bases outside the gene matches. CDR3 sequence (DNA): TGTGCCAGCAGCTTAGGCCGGGACAGGGGCCCCGGGGGCAATCAGCCCCAGCATTTT. Residues: CASSLGRDRGPGGNQPQHF.

V usage is TRBV4-1 and J usage is TRBJ2-4; TRBD1 agrees at 9 bases. CDR1 is MGHRA, CDR2 YSYEKL, per germline. Trimming at V came to 4 bases and at J to 0 bases, leaving 1 base not matched to a gene. The CDR3 length is 15 residues. DNA for the CDR3: TGCGCCAGCAGCCGGGACAGGGTAGCCAAAAACATTCAGTACTTC. It encodes CASSRDRVAKNIQYF.

This sequence joins TRBV7-6 and TRBJ2-5; D is unresolved. Germline V lookup: CDR1 SGHVS, CDR2 FNYEAQ. This CDR3 contains 13 residues. The germline V and J ends were trimmed by 0 bases and 2 bases, with 4 bases remaining between them. The CDR3 nucleotides are TGTGCCAGCAGCTTAGCCAGGCAAGAGACCCAGTACTTC. Its protein product is CASSLARQETQYF.

The chain has TRBV28 and TRBJ2-7, with D possibly TRBD2 on 5 matching bases. Germline CDR1 MDHEN, CDR2 SYDVKM. V was shortened by 6 bases and J by 3 bases, with 9 bases between the two germline ends. The CDR3 totals 12 residues. DNA for the CDR3: TGTGCCAGCAGAGCGGAGCACTACGAGCAGTACTTC. This translates into CASRAEHYEQYF.

The chain recombines TRBV4-3 with TRBJ1-6; a possible D gene is TRBD1 (5 bases). Looked up from germline, CDR1 is LGHNA and CDR2 is YSLEER. This CDR3 has 16 residues. The germline V and J ends were trimmed by 3 bases and 9 bases, with 18 bases remaining between them. The CDR3 nucleotides are TGCGCCAGCAGCCAGGGACTAGTTCGGGGGGGTTCACCCCTCCACTTT. This translates into CASSQGLVRGGSPLHF.

A word on this clone: Other nucleotide sequences in the sample specify the same CDR3. This chain connects TRBV30 to TRBJ2-7; no clear D gene. This CDR3 contains 11 residues. Germline values: CDR1 GTSNPN, CDR2 SVGIG (reference sequence). V shed 2 bases and J shed 2 bases, with 4 bases lying between them. The CDR3: CAWSTAYEQYF. The CDR3 DNA sequence: TGTGCCTGGAGTACTGCCTACGAGCAGTACTTC.

The genes are TRBV7-2 and TRBJ2-3; 8 nucleotides align to TRBD2. J gave up 10 bases and V 3 bases, and 3 bases lay outside the gene matches. CDR3 length: 12 residues. The germline V gene has CDR1 SGHTA and CDR2 FQGNSA. CDR3 coding DNA: TGTGCCAGCAGCTTTCACGGGGGGGCGCAGTATTTT. Amino acids: CASSFHGGAQYF. The whole variable domain, remainder taken from reference TRBV7-2 and TRBJ2-3, is GAGVSQSPSNKVTEKGKDVELRCDPISGHTALYWYRQSLGQGLEFLIYFQGNSAPDKSGLPSDRFSAERTGGSVSTLTIQRTQQEDSAVYLCASSFHGGAQYFGPGTRLTVL.

CDR3 protein: CASIRDGNEQFF. In DNA form, the CDR3 reads TGTGCCAGCATTAGAGACGGGAATGAGCAGTTCTTC. The genes are TRBV5-6 and TRBJ2-1; D call uncertain. This CDR3 has 12 amino acids. Trimming took off 6 bases at V and 7 bases at J, with 11 bases between the two ends. CDR1 is SGHDT and CDR2 is YYEEEE in the germline V gene.